This TCR beta chain stems from a study of regulatory T cells in long-lasting Graves disease (dated by TCRdb to 2020 to 2022). A note on the overall study: Newly diagnosed Graves' disease patients had taken antithyroid drugs for less than 3 months. The study took place in China and was registered as a clinical trial. TCR sequencing covered some 13 persistent and some 20 newly diagnosed Graves' disease patients, some 33 samples in total. Persistent Graves' disease patients were compared with newly diagnosed Graves' disease patients by peripheral blood TCR sequencing and RNA sequencing.

Here is what the overall study found, with its caveats: Persistent patients shared more public clonotypes among themselves (2,741) than newly diagnosed patients did (roughly 910). Only the TCR beta chain was sequenced and analyzed. Persistent Graves' disease patients showed lower TCR Shannon entropy and fewer highly expanded clones than newly diagnosed patients, suggesting clonal expansion. Because the primary lesion, thyroid tissue, could not be accessed, the study looked at peripheral blood alone. Preferential use of TRBV28, TRBJ1-2 and TRBJ2-5 was observed in persistent disease, whereas TRBV20-1 and TRBJ2-1 were favored in newly diagnosed disease. The authors acknowledged the small sample size as a limitation that may reduce accuracy.

Library preparation used multiplex PCR. TCRdb names Illumina HiSeq 4000 as the instrument used. TCR beta libraries were built with iRepertoire HTBI primers and Arm-PCR amplification of CDR3 regions. Before sequencing, the PCR products went through gel purification. The study's own analysis went as follows. A total of 62 TRBV and 14 TRBJ segments were identified across samples and were used for gene usage analysis of CDR3 amino acid clonotypes. COPE and FqMerger were used to merge filtered high-quality paired reads into contigs. BLAST was used to align contigs to IMGT TRBV, TRBD and TRBJ reference genes, with CDR3 defined following IMGT. Clonotypes above 0.1% frequency were classified as highly expanded clones. Repertoire diversity was measured by Shannon entropy, and V-J evenness by the Gini coefficient. Public clonotypes were defined as clonotypes shared by more than one individual. The raw public data were reprocessed by TCRdb itself: fastp quality trimming at Q25, MiXCR clonotype calling, in-frame beta chains only. For every CDR3 protein sequence, its rows merge into one entry that carries the most common genes and DNA. It is TCRdb's table, rather than the study itself, that gives the V and J calls and clone size. The sample records around 360,000 distinct CDR3 sequences, around 15% of which are singletons. The top ten clones comprise 20% of the sample.

This clonotype was seen a few times. Its antigen is currently not known. No base quality values were provided; no much bigger clone lies one nucleotide off. The sample's time point, from its label and the paper: newly diagnosed GD, antithyroid drugs for less than 3 months. For both TCR sequencing and RNA sequencing, RNA was extracted from PBMCs using TRIzol. The diagnosis of Graves' disease followed American Thyroid Association guidelines. The patients came from an endocrinology department in Xi'an, China. From each patient, around 9 milliliters of peripheral blood was collected into an EDTA anticoagulant tube. Ficoll Paque Plus density gradient separation was used to isolate PBMCs, and no additional T cell sorting was done. An Agilent 2100 Bioanalyzer and agarose gel were used to check RNA quality, and a NanoDrop 2000 was used to measure RNA concentration. In the germline V gene, CDR1 corresponds to SGHRS and CDR2 to YFSETQ. V lost 1 base and J lost 0 bases; the stretch between them is 7 bases long. There are 15 amino acids in the CDR3, from cysteine to phenylalanine inclusive. Just CDR3 DNA is preserved here, 45 bases in frame from base 1.

The data also belong to a second study, concerning T cells in Graves' hyperthyroidism and ophthalmopathy. In that second paper, the authors write: Graves' hyperthyroidism was defined as stable when no progression to ophthalmopathy occurred over 18 months of follow-up. Hyperthyroidism patients were aged 18 to 65 years and newly diagnosed, with disease duration of less than 2 months. Any patient with an uncontrolled infection, another autoimmune disease, pregnancy or lactation was excluded. Diagnoses relied on clinical symptoms, serum thyroxine and TRAb, thyroid ultrasound and orbital computed tomography. The first round of RT-PCR for the TCR CDR3 was performed with the HTBI primer set and the Qiagen OneStep RT-PCR kit. Blood samples also contained most of the expanded thyroid clonotypes (frequency above 0.001), which suggests that blood repertoires may reflect thyroid immune responses. Ophthalmopathy was separated from stable hyperthyroidism by a 13 V-J signature model, with 85% to 90% sensitivity and about 84% specificity obtained in cross-validation and 80%/75% obtained in testing. In validation, progression to ophthalmopathy was predicted by the model with more than 65% sensitivity and just over 72% specificity, a median of about 6.8 months before onset. TCR V-J signatures able to tell the groups apart were searched for in a discovery cohort of 100 or so patients, of whom fewer than 45 had Graves' ophthalmopathy and about 60 had stable Graves' hyperthyroidism. Prospective prediction of ophthalmopathy was tested in an independent validation cohort consisting of 18 hyperthyroidism patients and more than 15 patients who later progressed to ophthalmopathy. The 75 to 100 discovery patients were randomly divided into training and test sets at a 7:3 ratio. The study also compared thyroid tissue and blood T-cell repertoires from roughly 6 Graves' hyperthyroidism patients. After sampling, hyperthyroidism patients received methimazole starting at 30 mg daily, and ophthalmopathy patients received high-dose intravenous methylprednisolone. Libraries were constructed in a second round of multiplex PCR, after which size selection and purification were performed. Sequencing of the libraries was done on an Illumina HiSeq2000 using paired-end 100 bp reads. Raw data were processed with SOAPnuke, discarding reads with adapters, uncalled bases, mean Phred below 15, or no exact constant-primer or identifier match. COPE v1.2.5 was used to merge high-quality paired reads, and clonotypes were defined as unique nucleotide sequences. Clonotypes were aligned to IMGT TRBV, TRBD and TRBJ reference segments using MiTCR v1.1. Analysis was restricted to V-J combinations with a frequency above 0.0001, which covered roughly 99% of repertoires. A TCS score was defined as the ratio between F50 (clonal expansion) and ExV (chaos), using BLOSUM62-based TCRdist between CDR3 peptides within each V-J. Welch's t-statistics and random forest reduced approximately 520 V-J features to some 14, which were used in a naive Bayes classifier (R e1071). Sample size was not statistically predetermined, and blinding of investigators to group allocation was not performed. According to the paper, TCR Vbeta CDR3 sequencing was carried out on over 130 peripheral blood samples, which came from under 50 ophthalmopathy, 75 to 80 hyperthyroidism and roughly 17 progressor patients.

The chain is made from TRBV5-1 and TRBJ2-2; the D segment cannot be called with confidence. The clonotype was recovered from a woman under 30 with Graves disease. Donor details come from another sample of the same person, matched by shared clones. This specimen consisted of peripheral blood mononuclear cells (PBMCs), obtained at new diagnosis, from a patient treated with antithyroid drugs. The CDR3 protein: CASSLRLSNTGELFF. In nucleotides, the sequence is TGCGCCAGCAGCTTGCGTCTATCGAACACCGGGGAGCTGTTTTTT.